This T cell receptor (beta chain) originates from a study of cytomegalovirus exposure and HLA in healthy donors. Study-level points and caveats: 16,951 TCR beta sequences were associated with HLA alleles at 0.05 false discovery rate in a later analysis.

The PCR had 60 Vbeta and 13 Jbeta primers. Sequencing used immunoSEQ multiplex PCR; TCRdb keeps in-frame clones, though not all of them. The profile covers 200,000 to 250,000 clones, with roughly 81% appearing a single time and 0.24% taken by the ten largest. V lost 10 bases to trimming and J lost 4 bases, with 18 bases between them. The CDR3 length is 14 residues. The germline V gene has CDR1 LNHDA and CDR2 SQIVND (reference sequence). This clone appeared a single time. Its antigen is still unknown. This sequence originates from a girl aged 2 to 10 in good health and CMV-seronegative. V usage is TRBV19 and J usage is TRBJ2-3; D unclear. Sequencing input: PBMCs. The CDR3 coding sequence is TGTGCCACCCGAGCATCTCCCCCTCCAGATACGCAGTATTTT. Its protein is CATRASPPPDTQYF.